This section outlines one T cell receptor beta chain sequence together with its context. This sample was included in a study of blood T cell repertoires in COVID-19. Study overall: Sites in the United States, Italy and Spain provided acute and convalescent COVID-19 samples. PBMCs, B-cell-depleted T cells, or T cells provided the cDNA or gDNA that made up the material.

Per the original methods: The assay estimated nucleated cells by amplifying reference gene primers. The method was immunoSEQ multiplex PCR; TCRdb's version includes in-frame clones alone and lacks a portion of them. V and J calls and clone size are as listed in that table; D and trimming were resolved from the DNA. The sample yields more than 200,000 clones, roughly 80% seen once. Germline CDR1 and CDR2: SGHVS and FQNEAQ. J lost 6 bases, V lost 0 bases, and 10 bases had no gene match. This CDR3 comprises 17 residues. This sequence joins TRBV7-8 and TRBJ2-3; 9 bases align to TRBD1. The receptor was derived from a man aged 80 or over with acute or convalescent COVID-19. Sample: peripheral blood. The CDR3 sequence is CASSLAAAQGASDTQYF. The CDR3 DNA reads TGTGCCAGCAGCTTAGCCGCGGCACAGGGGGCATCGGATACGCAGTATTTT.